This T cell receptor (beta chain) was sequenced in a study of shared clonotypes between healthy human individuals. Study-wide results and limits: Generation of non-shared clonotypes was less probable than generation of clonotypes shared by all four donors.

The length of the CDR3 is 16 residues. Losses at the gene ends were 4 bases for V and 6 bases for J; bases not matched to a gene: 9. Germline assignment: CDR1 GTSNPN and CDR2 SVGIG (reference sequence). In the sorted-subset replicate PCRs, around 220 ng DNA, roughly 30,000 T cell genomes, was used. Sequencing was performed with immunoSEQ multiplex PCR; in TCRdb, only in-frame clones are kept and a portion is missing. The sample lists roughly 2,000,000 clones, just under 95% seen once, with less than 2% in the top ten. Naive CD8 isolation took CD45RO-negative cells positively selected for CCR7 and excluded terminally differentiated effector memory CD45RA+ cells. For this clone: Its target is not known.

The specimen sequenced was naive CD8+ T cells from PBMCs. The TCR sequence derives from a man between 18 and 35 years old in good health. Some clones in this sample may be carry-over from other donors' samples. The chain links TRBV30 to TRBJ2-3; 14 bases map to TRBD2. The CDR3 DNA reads TGTGCCTGGAAGTTGGGGACTAGCGGGAGACTTGATACGCAGTATTTT. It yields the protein CAWKLGTSGRLDTQYF.